This T cell receptor beta chain was identified in a study of long-term antiretroviral therapy in people with HIV. The study, taken as a whole, reports: The clones with expansion before ART were dominant in the repertoire at all time points.

Investigators performed immunoSEQ version v3.0 at survey level. This table comes from immunoSEQ multiplex PCR, and its TCRdb copy is limited to in-frame clones, with some not included. Found here are about 22,000 clones, around four fifths of them singletons; the top ten hold more than 9%. From germline, CDR1 is GTSNPN and CDR2 SVGIG (reference sequence). CDR3 length equals 13 residues. V shed 2 bases and J shed 2 bases, with 6 bases lying between them. This clone appeared a single time. Its antigen is unidentified. The receptor comes from a man aged 35 to 55 with HIV. The sample consisted of unsorted PBMCs, taken 1.6 years after starting antiretroviral therapy. V usage is TRBV30 and J usage is TRBJ1-4, with no clear D. The CDR3 nucleotides read TGTGCCTGGAGTCCTGGTACTAATGAAAAACTGTTTTTT. Translating gives CAWSPGTNEKLFF.